The clone carrying this TCR beta chain showed up many times. The antigen remains unidentified. As for time point: patch test 1, 2 weeks after DPC sensitization. Treatment described: therapeutic diphenylcyclopropenone sensitization with weekly scalp DPC. Prior to application of each patch test, blood was drawn. The sample originates from a study of human T cells and chemical hapten exposure. The wider study: Patch tests delivered 0.01% DPC to the upper back and were evaluated at 6 days.

Germline-derived CDR1 and CDR2 are MNHEY and SMNVEV (reference sequence). The J segment lost 8 bases and the V segment lost 5 bases, leaving 11 bases of the junction unmatched. The CDR3 spans 15 residues. Unique molecular identifiers were attached to individual cDNA molecules within the library. One entry per CDR3 protein, called by TCRdb with MiXCR from the RACE reads. The data show 380,000 or so distinct CDR3 sequences, 4.8% seen once. Whole-study results and caveats: Sensitizing to DPC left TCRs with a frequency above 1 in 1000 unaltered.

Specimen: whole blood, collected in connection with sensitization to the hapten diphenylcyclopropenone (DPC). The V call is TRBV27, the J call TRBJ2-4, with TRBD2 matching 8 bases. The sequence derives from a woman between 45 and 65 years old with alopecia areata. Some clones in this sample may be carry-over from other donors' samples. The CDR3 DNA reads TGTGCCAGCAGTCTTGACGGGGGGGCTAGGGACATTCAGTACTTC. Translating gives CASSLDGGARDIQYF.